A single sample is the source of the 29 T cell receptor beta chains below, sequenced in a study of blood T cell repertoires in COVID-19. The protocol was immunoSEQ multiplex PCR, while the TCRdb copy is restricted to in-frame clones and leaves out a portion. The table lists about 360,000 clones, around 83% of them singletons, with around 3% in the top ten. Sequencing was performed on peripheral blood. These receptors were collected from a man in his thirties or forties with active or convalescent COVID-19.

The CDR3 region has the DNA TGTGCCAGTAGACCGGGTCTAGGGGCCTACGAGCAGTACTTC. As protein: CASRPGLGAYEQYF. The chain recombines TRBV19 with TRBJ2-7; possible D gene TRBD1, 5 bases. This CDR3 is 14 amino acids long. V lost 6 bases, J lost 2 bases, and 14 bases lay in between. The germline CDR1 and CDR2 sequences are LNHDA and SQIVND (reference sequence).

The CDR3: CASSLDPLQPQHF. Here the CDR3 DNA reads TGTGCCAGCAGCTTAGATCCCCTTCAGCCCCAGCATTTT. V is TRBV7-2 and J is TRBJ1-5; D not resolved. The V end lost 1 base, the J end lost 6 bases, and 7 bases lay between the germline ends. Germline V CDR1 and CDR2: SGHTA, FQGNSA. This CDR3 spans 13 amino acids.

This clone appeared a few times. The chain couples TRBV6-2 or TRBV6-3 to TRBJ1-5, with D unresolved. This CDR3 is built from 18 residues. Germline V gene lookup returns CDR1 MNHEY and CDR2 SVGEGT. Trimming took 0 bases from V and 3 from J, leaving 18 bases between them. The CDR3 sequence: CASSYSRKEVYLNQPQHF. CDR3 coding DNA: TGTGCCAGCAGTTACTCGAGGAAAGAAGTTTACCTCAATCAGCCCCAGCATTTT.

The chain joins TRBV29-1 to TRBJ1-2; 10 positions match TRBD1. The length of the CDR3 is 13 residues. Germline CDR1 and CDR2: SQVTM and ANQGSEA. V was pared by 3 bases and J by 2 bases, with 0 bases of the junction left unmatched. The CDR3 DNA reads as TGCAGCGTTGAGACAGGGGGCAACTATGGCTACACCTTC. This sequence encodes CSVETGGNYGYTF.

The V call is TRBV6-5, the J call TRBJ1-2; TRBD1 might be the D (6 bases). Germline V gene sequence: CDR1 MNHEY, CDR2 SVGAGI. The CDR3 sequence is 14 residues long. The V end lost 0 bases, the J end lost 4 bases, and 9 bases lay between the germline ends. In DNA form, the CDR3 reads TGTGCCAGCAGTTACTCGGGGGCCGTCTATGGCTACACCTTC. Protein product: CASSYSGAVYGYTF.

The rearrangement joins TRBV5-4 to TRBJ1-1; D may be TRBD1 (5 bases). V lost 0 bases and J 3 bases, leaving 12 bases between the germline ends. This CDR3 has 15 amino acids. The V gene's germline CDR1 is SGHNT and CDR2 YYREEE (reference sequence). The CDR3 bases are TGTGCCAGCAGCTTGGGTGGGGCAAAGGACACTGAAGCTTTCTTT. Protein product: CASSLGGAKDTEAFF.

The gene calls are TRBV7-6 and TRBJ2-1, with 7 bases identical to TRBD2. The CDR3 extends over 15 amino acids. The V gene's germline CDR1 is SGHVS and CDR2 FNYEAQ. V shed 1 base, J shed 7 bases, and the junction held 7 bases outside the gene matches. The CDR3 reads CASSLGGRGRNEQFF. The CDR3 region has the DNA TGTGCCAGCAGCTTAGGCGGGAGAGGGAGGAATGAGCAGTTCTTC.

In DNA form, the CDR3 reads TGTGCCAGCAGCTCGGGGGATTACGAGCAGTACTTC. Translation gives CASSSGDYEQYF. The rearrangement uses TRBV7-2 and TRBJ2-7, with D possibly being TRBD2 (6 bases). Germline values: CDR1 SGHTA, CDR2 FQGNSA. Trimming took 4 bases from V and 4 from J, leaving 8 bases between them. The CDR3 runs 12 residues.

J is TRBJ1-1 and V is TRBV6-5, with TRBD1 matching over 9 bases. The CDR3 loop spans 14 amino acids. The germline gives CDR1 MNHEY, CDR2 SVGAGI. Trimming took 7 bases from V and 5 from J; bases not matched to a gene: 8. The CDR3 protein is CASKLQGAETEAFF. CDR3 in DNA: TGTGCCAGCAAGTTACAGGGGGCTGAAACTGAAGCTTTCTTT.

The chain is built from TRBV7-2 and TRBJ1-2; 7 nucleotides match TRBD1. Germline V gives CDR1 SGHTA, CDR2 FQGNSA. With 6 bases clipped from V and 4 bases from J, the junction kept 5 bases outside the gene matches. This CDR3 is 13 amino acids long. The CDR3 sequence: CASRKSGGYGYTF. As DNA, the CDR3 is TGTGCCAGCAGAAAGTCAGGGGGCTATGGCTACACCTTC.

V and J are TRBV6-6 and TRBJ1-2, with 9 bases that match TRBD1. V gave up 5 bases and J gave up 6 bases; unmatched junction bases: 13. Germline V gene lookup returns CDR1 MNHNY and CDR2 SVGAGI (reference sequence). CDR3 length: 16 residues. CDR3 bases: TGTGCCAGCAGTACCCCTGGGACAGGGCCCGCGGATGGCTACACCTTC. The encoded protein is CASSTPGTGPADGYTF.

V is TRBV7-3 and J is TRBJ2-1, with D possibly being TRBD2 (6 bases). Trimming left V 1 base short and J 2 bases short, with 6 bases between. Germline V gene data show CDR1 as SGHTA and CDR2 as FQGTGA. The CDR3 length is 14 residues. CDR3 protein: CASSLSGAYNEQFF. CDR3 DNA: TGTGCCAGCAGCTTAAGCGGGGCCTACAATGAGCAGTTCTTC. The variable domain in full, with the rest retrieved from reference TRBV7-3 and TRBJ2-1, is GAGVSQTPSNKVTEKGKYVELRCDPISGHTALYWYRQSLGQGPEFLIYFQGTGAADDSGLPNDRFFAVRPEGSVSTLKIQRTERGDSAVYLCASSLSGAYNEQFFGPGTRLTVL.

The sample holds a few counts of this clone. The CDR3 spells CASSFQVGNYGYTF. CDR3 DNA sequence: TGCGCCAGCAGCTTCCAGGTTGGGAACTATGGCTACACCTTC. This chain uses TRBV5-1 with TRBJ1-2; D gene uncertain. The germline V gene has CDR1 SGHRS and CDR2 YFSETQ. V was pared by 2 bases and J by 2 bases, with 10 bases between. This CDR3 is 14 amino acids long.

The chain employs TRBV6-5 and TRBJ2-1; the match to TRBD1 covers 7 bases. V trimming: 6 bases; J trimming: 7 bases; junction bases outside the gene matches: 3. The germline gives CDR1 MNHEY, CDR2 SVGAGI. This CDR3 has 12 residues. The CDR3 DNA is TGTGCCAGCAGAAACAGGGGTAATGAGCAGTTCTTC. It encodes CASRNRGNEQFF.

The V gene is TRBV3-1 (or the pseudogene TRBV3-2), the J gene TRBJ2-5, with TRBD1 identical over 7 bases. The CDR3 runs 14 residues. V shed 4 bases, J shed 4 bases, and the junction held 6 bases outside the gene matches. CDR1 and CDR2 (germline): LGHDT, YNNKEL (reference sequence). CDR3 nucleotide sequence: TGTGCCAGCAGCCGCCTACAGGGGCGAGAGACCCAGTACTTC. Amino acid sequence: CASSRLQGRETQYF.

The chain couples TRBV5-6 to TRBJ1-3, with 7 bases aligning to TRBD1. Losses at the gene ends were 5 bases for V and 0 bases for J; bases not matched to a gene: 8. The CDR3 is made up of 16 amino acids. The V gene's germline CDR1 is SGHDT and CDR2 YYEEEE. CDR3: CASRGQTLASGNTIYF. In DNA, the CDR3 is TGTGCCAGCAGGGGACAGACGCTGGCCTCTGGAAACACCATATATTTT.

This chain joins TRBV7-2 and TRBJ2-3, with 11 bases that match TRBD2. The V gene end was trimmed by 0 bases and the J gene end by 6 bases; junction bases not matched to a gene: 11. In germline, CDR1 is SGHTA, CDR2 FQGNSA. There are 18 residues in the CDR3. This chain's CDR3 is CASSLASDSGGDRDTQYF. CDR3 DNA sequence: TGTGCCAGCAGCTTAGCATCGGATAGCGGGGGGGACCGGGATACGCAGTATTTT.

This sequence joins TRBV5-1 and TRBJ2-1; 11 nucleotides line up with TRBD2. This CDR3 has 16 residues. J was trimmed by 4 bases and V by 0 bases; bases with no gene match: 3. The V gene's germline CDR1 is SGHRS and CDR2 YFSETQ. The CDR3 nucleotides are TGCGCCAGCAGCTTGGGGACTAGCGGGCCTTACAATGAGCAGTTCTTC. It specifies CASSLGTSGPYNEQFF.

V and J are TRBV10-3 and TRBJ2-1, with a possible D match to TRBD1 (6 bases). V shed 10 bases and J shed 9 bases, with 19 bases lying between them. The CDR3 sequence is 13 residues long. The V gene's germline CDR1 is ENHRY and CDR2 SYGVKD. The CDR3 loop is CATSGELQGEQFF. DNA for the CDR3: TGTGCCACCTCAGGGGAGCTACAGGGTGAGCAGTTCTTC.

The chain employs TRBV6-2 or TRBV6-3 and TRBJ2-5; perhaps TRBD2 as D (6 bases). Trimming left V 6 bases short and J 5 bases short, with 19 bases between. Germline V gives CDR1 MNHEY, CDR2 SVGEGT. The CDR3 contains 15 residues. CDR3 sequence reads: CASSPVYGLAETQYF. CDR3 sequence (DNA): TGTGCCAGCAGCCCCGTATATGGCCTAGCGGAGACCCAGTACTTC.

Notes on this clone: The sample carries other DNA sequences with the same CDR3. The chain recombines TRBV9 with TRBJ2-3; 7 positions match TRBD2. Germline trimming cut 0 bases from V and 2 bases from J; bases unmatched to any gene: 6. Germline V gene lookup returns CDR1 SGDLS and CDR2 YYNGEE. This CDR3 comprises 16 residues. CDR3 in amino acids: CASSVGLAGVTDTQYF. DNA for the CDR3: TGTGCCAGCAGCGTAGGACTAGCAGGCGTCACAGATACGCAGTATTTT.

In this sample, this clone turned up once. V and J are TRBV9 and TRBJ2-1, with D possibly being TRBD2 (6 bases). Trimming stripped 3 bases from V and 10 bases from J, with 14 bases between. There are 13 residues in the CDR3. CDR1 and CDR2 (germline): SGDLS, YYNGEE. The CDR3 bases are TGTGCCAGCAGCGCGTCGGACTACCACGAGCAGTTCTTC. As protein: CASSASDYHEQFF.

Written as DNA, the CDR3 is TGTGCCTGGAGTCGAGGGGGTGGCTACACCTTC. Translating it yields CAWSRGGGYTF. The chain combines TRBV30 with TRBJ1-2; D might be TRBD1 (6 bases). The V end was cut by 2 bases, the J end by 7 bases, with 8 bases between. This CDR3 spans 11 amino acids. Germline CDR1 is GTSNPN and CDR2 is SVGIG (reference sequence).

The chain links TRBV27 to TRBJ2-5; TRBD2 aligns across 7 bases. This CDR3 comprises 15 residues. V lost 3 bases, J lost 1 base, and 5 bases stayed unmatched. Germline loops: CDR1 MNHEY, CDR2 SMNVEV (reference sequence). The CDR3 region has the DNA TGTGCCAGCAGTTTCTCGGGAGGACTCCAAGAGACCCAGTACTTC. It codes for CASSFSGGLQETQYF.

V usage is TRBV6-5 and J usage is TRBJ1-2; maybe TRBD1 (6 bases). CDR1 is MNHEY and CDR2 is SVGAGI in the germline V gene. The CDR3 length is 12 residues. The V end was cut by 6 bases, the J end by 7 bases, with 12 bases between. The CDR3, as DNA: TGTGCCAGCAGACGTGACAGGTCTGGCTACACCTTC. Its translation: CASRRDRSGYTF.

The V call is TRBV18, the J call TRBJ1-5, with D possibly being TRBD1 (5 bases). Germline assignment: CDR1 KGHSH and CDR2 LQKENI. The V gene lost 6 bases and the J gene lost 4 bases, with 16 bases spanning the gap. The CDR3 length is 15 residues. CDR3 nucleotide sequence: TGTGCCAGCTCGCCCGTCGGGGGAAAAAATCAGCCCCAGCATTTT. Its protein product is CASSPVGGKNQPQHF.

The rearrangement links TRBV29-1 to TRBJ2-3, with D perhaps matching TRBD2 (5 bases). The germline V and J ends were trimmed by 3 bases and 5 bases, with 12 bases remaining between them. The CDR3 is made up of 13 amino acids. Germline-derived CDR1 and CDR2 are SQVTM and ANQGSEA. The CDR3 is CSVERSEGDTQYF. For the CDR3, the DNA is TGCAGCGTTGAGAGGTCCGAGGGAGATACGCAGTATTTT.

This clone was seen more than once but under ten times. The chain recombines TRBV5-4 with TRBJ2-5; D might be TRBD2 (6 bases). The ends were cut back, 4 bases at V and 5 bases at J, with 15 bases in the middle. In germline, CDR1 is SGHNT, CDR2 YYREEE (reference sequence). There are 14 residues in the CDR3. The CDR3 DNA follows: TGTGCCAGCAGCGGGAGGACTTGGGGGGAGACCCAGTACTTC. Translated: CASSGRTWGETQYF.

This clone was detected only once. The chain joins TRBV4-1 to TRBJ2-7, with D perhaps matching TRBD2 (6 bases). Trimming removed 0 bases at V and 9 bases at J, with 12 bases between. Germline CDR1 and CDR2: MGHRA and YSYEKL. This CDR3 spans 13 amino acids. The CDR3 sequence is CASSQDLTRGQYF. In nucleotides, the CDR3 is TGCGCCAGCAGCCAAGATCTGACTAGAGGGCAGTACTTC.